Presented here are 9 T cell receptor beta chains from one specimen sequenced in a study of OX40 agonist ivuxolimab in advanced cancers. Profiling relied on immunoSEQ multiplex PCR, and the TCRdb table lists in-frame clones only, not all of them. The table includes 57,000 or so clones, 80% to 90% detected once. This sample comprised CD4+ or CD8+ T cells sorted from blood, obtained in a trial of the OX40 agonist ivuxolimab. The receptors come from an adult with an advanced solid tumor such as melanoma, head and neck, liver or kidney cancer.

The CDR3 reads CASSIPWQLKAKNIQYF. CDR3 coding DNA: TGTGCCAGTAGTATTCCGTGGCAGCTTAAAGCCAAAAACATTCAGTACTTC. The chain employs TRBV19 and TRBJ2-4; D ambiguous. CDR1 is LNHDA and CDR2 is SQIVND in the germline V gene (reference sequence). The length of the CDR3 is 17 residues. Trimming pared 3 bases from V and 0 bases from J, leaving 15 bases between.

This sequence joins TRBV28 and TRBJ2-3, with 8 bases matching TRBD2. The germline CDR1 and CDR2 sequences are MDHEN and SYDVKM. This CDR3 spans 15 amino acids. V shed 5 bases, J shed 3 bases, and the junction held 7 bases outside the gene matches. The CDR3 is CASSLWTSRTDTQYF. The CDR3 DNA sequence: TGTGCCAGCAGTCTGTGGACTAGCAGAACAGATACGCAGTATTTT.

The V gene is TRBV21-1, the J gene TRBJ1-1; the table gives TRBD1 as D, unverified against the DNA. TRBV21-1 is a recognized pseudogene. CDR3 length: 16 residues. In DNA form, the CDR3 reads TGTGCCAGCAGCAAAGGCAGGCAAATGATGAACACTGAAGCTTTCTTT. This gives the protein CASSKGRQMMNTEAFF.

The V call is TRBV6-5, the J call TRBJ1-6, with 7 bases aligning to TRBD1. This CDR3 contains 14 residues. CDR1 and CDR2 (germline): MNHEY, SVGAGI. Germline trimming cut 6 bases from V and 7 bases from J; bases unmatched to any gene: 6. The CDR3 protein is CASRPGTANSPLHF. CDR3 DNA: TGTGCCAGCAGGCCCGGGACAGCGAATTCACCCCTCCACTTT.

V is TRBV18 and J is TRBJ2-3, with 8 bases aligning to TRBD2. Germline V gene data show CDR1 as KGHSH and CDR2 as LQKENI. The CDR3 covers 15 residues. Trimming at V came to 0 bases and at J to 3 bases, leaving 2 bases not matched to a gene. The CDR3 DNA reads as TGTGCCAGCTCACCACCTAGCGGGAAAACAGATACGCAGTATTTT. Its translation is CASSPPSGKTDTQYF.

Only a few counts were recorded for this clone. The rearrangement joins TRBV7-9 to TRBJ2-1; D unclear. The CDR3 is made up of 13 amino acids. Germline CDR1 SEHNR, CDR2 FQNEAQ (reference sequence). Trimming pared 0 bases from V and 12 bases from J, leaving 12 bases between. The CDR3 region has the DNA TGTGCCAGCAGCTTAGCGTTACTAAGTGGGCAGTTCTTC. Translated, it gives CASSLALLSGQFF.

The chain uses TRBV7-9 and TRBJ2-1; D gene unclear. The CDR3 covers 12 residues. Germline assignment: CDR1 SEHNR and CDR2 FQNEAQ (reference sequence). Between the trimmed V and J ends, which lost 5 bases and 7 bases, there was a span of 9 bases. As DNA, the CDR3 is TGTGCCAGCAGCACAAGCCGGAATGAGCAGTTCTTC. Encoded protein: CASSTSRNEQFF.

The chain links TRBV27 to TRBJ1-2; TRBD1 matches at 12 bases. The CDR3 covers 13 residues. V shed 5 bases, J shed 8 bases, and the junction held 3 bases outside the gene matches. Germline lookup yields CDR1 MNHEY and CDR2 SMNVEV (reference sequence). The CDR3: CASSPGQGAGYTF. The CDR3 DNA reads as TGTGCCAGCAGTCCGGGACAGGGGGCCGGCTACACCTTC.

The J gene is TRBJ1-2, the V gene TRBV7-2; 8 nucleotides match TRBD1. This CDR3 spans 15 amino acids. Losses at the gene ends were 0 bases for V and 6 bases for J; bases not matched to a gene: 6. The germline gives CDR1 SGHTA, CDR2 FQGNSA. The CDR3 DNA is TGTGCCAGCAGCTTAGCGCGGGACAGGCTACATGGCTACACCTTC. Its translation: CASSLARDRLHGYTF.